Ten or more counts support the clone carrying this T cell receptor (beta chain). No antigen is known for it. What was amplified from RNA transcripts were TCR beta CDR3 regions. Initially, a first-round RT-PCR of the TCR CDR3 employed the HTBI primer set. TCRdb analysed the multiplex PCR reads with MiXCR anew, one entry per CDR3 protein. The sample carries 150,000 or so distinct CDR3 sequences, less than 25% recorded once. The data were taken from a study of T cells in Graves' hyperthyroidism and ophthalmopathy. Investigators excluded patients with uncontrolled infection, other autoimmune disease, pregnancy or lactation. Thyroid ultrasound and orbital computed tomography, with clinical symptoms and serum thyroxine and TRAb, informed diagnoses. Using around 10 ml of fresh peripheral blood, PBMCs were prepared. Regarding the study as a whole: From stable hyperthyroidism, ophthalmopathy was set apart by a 13 V-J model.

Sequencing used blood. The sequence derives from a woman between 45 and 65 years old with Graves' hyperthyroidism that later progressed to Graves' ophthalmopathy.

The CDR3 sequence is CSASRGSEFTGELFF. The DNA of the CDR3 is TGCAGCGCCTCCCGAGGGAGCGAGTTCACCGGGGAGCTGTTTTTT. The chain links TRBV29-1 to TRBJ2-2; the D gene is possibly TRBD2 (5 bases). Germline assignment: CDR1 SQVTM and CDR2 ANQGSEA. The CDR3 has 15 residues. The V end lost 7 bases, the J end lost 4 bases, and 19 bases lay between the germline ends.